Here is one T cell receptor beta chain with its context. The data stem from a study of T cell changes during pregnancy in multiple sclerosis. Assay used: immunoSEQ multiplex PCR; TCRdb lists only in-frame clones, some missing. Found here are roughly 97,000 clones, about nine tenths of them singletons; the top ten hold under 0.85%. The CDR3 contains 17 residues. V shed 0 bases and J shed 1 base, with 17 bases lying between them. In germline, CDR1 is SGHTS, CDR2 YDEGEE. This chain uses TRBV5-8 with TRBJ2-7, with TRBD2 as a possible D gene (5 bases). This receptor was obtained from a female donor in good health, enrolled as a control in a pregnancy study. This material consisted of peripheral blood, taken in the second trimester of pregnancy. The CDR3 DNA reads as TGTGCCAGCAGCTTGGACGTCGGAGCGGCCAGTTCCTACGAGCAGTACTTC. Translation gives CASSLDVGAASSYEQYF.